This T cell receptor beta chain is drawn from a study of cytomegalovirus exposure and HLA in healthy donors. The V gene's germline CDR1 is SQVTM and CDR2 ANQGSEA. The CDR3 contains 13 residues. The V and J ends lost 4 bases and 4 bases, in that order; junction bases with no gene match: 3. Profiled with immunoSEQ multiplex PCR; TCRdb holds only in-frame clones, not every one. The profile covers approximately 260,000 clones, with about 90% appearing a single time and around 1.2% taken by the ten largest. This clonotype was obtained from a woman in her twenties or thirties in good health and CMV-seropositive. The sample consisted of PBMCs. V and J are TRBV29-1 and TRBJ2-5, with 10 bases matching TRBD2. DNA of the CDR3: TGCAGCGTTGGACTAGCGGGCCCAGAGACCCAGTACTTC. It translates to CSVGLAGPETQYF.